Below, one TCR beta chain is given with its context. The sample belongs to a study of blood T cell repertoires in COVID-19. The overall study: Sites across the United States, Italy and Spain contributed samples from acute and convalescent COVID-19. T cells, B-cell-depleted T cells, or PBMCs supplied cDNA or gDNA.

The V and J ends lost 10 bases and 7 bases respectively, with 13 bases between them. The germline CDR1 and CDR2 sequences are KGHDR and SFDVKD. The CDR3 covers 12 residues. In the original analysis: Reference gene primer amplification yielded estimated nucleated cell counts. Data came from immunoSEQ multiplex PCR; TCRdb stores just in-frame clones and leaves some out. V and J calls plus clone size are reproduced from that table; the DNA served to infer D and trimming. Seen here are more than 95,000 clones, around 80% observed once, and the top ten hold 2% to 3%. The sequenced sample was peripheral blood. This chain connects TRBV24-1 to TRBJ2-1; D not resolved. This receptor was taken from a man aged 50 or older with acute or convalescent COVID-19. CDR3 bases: TGTGCCACAAGCACCGAGGTTAATGAGCAGTTCTTC. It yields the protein CATSTEVNEQFF.